These T cell receptor beta chains were read from a single sample in a study of beta chain features in type 1 diabetes. The assay was immunoSEQ multiplex PCR, and TCRdb's table has in-frame clones only and misses some. This sample yields hundreds of thousands of clones, of which 13% are seen a single time; roughly 0.022% belongs to the top ten. Sequencing was carried out using naive CD4+ T cells from blood. These receptors were obtained from a man younger than 30 with type 1 diabetes. CDR3s include the opening cysteine and the closing phenylalanine or tryptophan. Each record gives: V gene, J gene, CDR3 protein.

>TRBV4-1|TRBJ2-3
CASSQGLAGGGDTQYF
>TRBV5-5|TRBJ2-5
CASSSSGSRETQYF
>TRBV6-5|TRBJ1-1
CASTHRGTEAFF
>TRBV6-1|TRBJ2-5
CASSAITSGAETQYF
>TRBV9|TRBJ1-1
CASSGNRVPRAEAFF
>TRBV30|TRBJ2-1
CAWSVKSQGIYEQFF
>TRBV2|TRBJ2-5
CASRSGTGAETQYF
>TRBV18|TRBJ2-1
CASSPQGAGTYNEQFF
>TRBV25-1|TRBJ2-1
CASSAERGTNYNEQFF
>TRBV20-1|TRBJ2-3
CSAQLGDTQYF
>TRBV14|TRBJ2-3
CASSQGRSSGGNTDTQYF
>TRBV7-6|TRBJ1-6
CASSPSGGGGGSPLHF
>TRBV6-5|TRBJ1-2
CASSYAREYGYTF
>TRBV30|TRBJ1-1
CAWSGRTNTEAFF
>TRBV10-3|TRBJ2-1
CAISPGLESYEQFF
>TRBV2|TRBJ2-1
CASTTGQGSYNEQFF
>TRBV6-6|TRBJ2-5
CASSLPETQYF
>TRBV29-1|TRBJ2-7
CSVGTTSGGYYEQYF
>TRBV30|TRBJ1-5
CAWSVGDVGNQPQHF
>TRBV5-1|TRBJ2-5
CASSALDRGQETQYF
>TRBV30|TRBJ1-2
CAGVYRAPANYGYTF
>TRBV19|TRBJ2-7
CASSQGFAYEQYF
>TRBV7-9|TRBJ1-2
CASTISLLPGYTF
>TRBV19|TRBJ2-7
CASSTPGQDYEQYF
>TRBV6-5|TRBJ1-1
CASSYSTGLNTEAFF
>TRBV9|TRBJ2-3
CASSGPTDTQYF
>TRBV5-1|TRBJ2-3
CASSLGLAADTQYF
>TRBV10-3|TRBJ2-1
CAISETGTPFF
>TRBV7-8|TRBJ2-2
CASSSQGRGELFF
>TRBV2|TRBJ1-1
CASSESGLARTEAFF
>TRBV9|TRBJ2-7
CASSVVPDTAYEQYF
>TRBV30|TRBJ2-3
CAWSVLASQGEYF
>TRBV6-1|TRBJ2-5
CASRIQGNQETQYF
>TRBV4-1|TRBJ1-4
CASSQITGGVEEKLFF
>TRBV29-1|TRBJ1-2
CSVEATGYGYTF
>TRBV30|TRBJ1-1
CAWSDPAGQPGGEAFF
>TRBV30|TRBJ1-5
CAWSVRGASNQPQHF
>TRBV28|TRBJ1-2
CASSLEGARGYTF
>TRBV30|TRBJ2-7
CAWSRDRDYEQYF
>TRBV7-9|TRBJ2-7
CASRLGVSSYEQYF
>TRBV19|TRBJ2-3
CASSGDADTQYF
>TRBV19|TRBJ1-1
CASSLRNTEAFF
>TRBV2|TRBJ2-5
CASSGGLAETQYF
>TRBV2|TRBJ2-6
CASSPKRDINSGANVLTF
>TRBV30|TRBJ2-3
CAWKEADTQYF
>TRBV9|TRBJ2-2
CASSVAVAGELFF
>TRBV14|TRBJ2-1
CASSQVEPGVGEQFF
>TRBV6-1|TRBJ2-3
CASSERGPTDTQYF
>TRBV7-2|TRBJ2-2
CASSLRAGGTNTGELFF
>TRBV10-3|TRBJ2-7
CAIRDGYSYEQYF
>TRBV30|TRBJ2-7
CAWSGGRESSYEQYF
>TRBV14|TRBJ2-5
CASSQATEQYF
>TRBV7-9|TRBJ1-4
CASSLETGKMTNEKLFF
>TRBV2|TRBJ2-7
CASNHGQYYEQYF
>TRBV28|TRBJ1-1
CASSLPVGGSGAFF
>TRBV14|TRBJ1-2
CASSPTNTPGDGYTF
>TRBV19|TRBJ1-5
CASTRPGSAGSIAGQPQHF
>TRBV11-2|TRBJ2-5
CASSLDEGQWYQETQYF
>TRBV21-1|TRBJ2-5
CASSGTQYF